This TCR beta chain was recovered during a study of control samples from healthy donors and cancer patients. Assay: immunoSEQ multiplex PCR; the TCRdb copy retains only in-frame clones and omits some. The table has 170,000 or so clones, just under 95% seen once. The CDR3 consists of 14 residues. Deletions cut 2 bases from V and 4 bases from J, with 12 bases between. CDR1 MGHRA and CDR2 YSYEKL come from the germline V gene. The clonotype comes from a woman in her 40s in good health. The chain carries TRBV4-1 and TRBJ2-7; D unresolved. What was sequenced was blood. This chain's CDR3 is CASSQLEFGYEQYF. DNA of the CDR3: TGCGCCAGCAGCCAATTGGAGTTTGGGTACGAGCAGTACTTC.